These 21 T cell receptor beta chains came from one sample sequenced in a study of cytomegalovirus exposure and HLA in healthy donors. The study ran its PCR with 60 Vbeta and 13 Jbeta primers. Some clones are missing from TCRdb's copy, which holds only in-frame ones; the method was immunoSEQ multiplex PCR. Of 100,000 to 150,000 clones in the sample, 80% were seen once. Sequences were obtained from PBMCs. These receptors were taken from a female donor in good health and CMV-seronegative.

The rearrangement links TRBV11-2 to TRBJ1-4; no reliable D call. The length of the CDR3 is 14 residues. V lost 5 bases and J lost 8, with 15 bases in between. Per germline, CDR1 SGHAT and CDR2 FQNNGV. CDR3: CASSPLDSYEKLFF. In DNA form, the CDR3 reads TGTGCCAGCAGCCCCCTGGACTCTTACGAAAAACTGTTTTTT.

The chain carries TRBV10-3 and TRBJ2-7, with 8 bases aligning to TRBD1. The CDR3 has 14 residues. V trimming: 5 bases; J trimming: 6 bases; junction bases outside the gene matches: 9. The V gene's germline CDR1 is ENHRY and CDR2 SYGVKD. The CDR3 nucleotides are TGTGCCATCAGTCTACCGGGACAGGTTCCCGAGCAGTACTTC. Its translation is CAISLPGQVPEQYF.

This clone turned up a few times. V gene TRBV11-2 combines with J gene TRBJ1-6; D is unclear. Germline V lookup: CDR1 SGHAT, CDR2 FQNNGV. V gave up 0 bases and J gave up 7 bases, with 10 bases separating them. The CDR3 has 15 residues. The CDR3 region has the DNA TGTGCCAGCAGCTTAGAGGGCAGATCGAATTCACCCCTCCACTTT. Its protein product is CASSLEGRSNSPLHF.

The J gene is TRBJ1-2, the V gene TRBV25-1; the D is unclear. CDR3 length: 11 residues. Between the trimmed V and J ends, which lost 5 bases and 8 bases, there was a span of 9 bases. Germline V gives CDR1 MGHDK, CDR2 SYGVNS. The CDR3 DNA follows: TGTGCCAGCAGTCGTGGTGGCGGCTACACCTTC. Translated: CASSRGGGYTF.

The CDR3: CASSAISGANVLTF. The CDR3 DNA reads TGTGCCAGCAGCGCGATATCTGGGGCCAACGTCCTGACTTTC. The chain links TRBV7-8 to TRBJ2-6; D ambiguous. The CDR3 runs 14 residues. CDR1 is SGHVS and CDR2 is FQNEAQ in the germline V gene. V shed 5 bases and J shed 1 base, with 6 bases lying between them.

This chain connects TRBV4-2 to TRBJ1-2, with 7 bases fitting TRBD1. The CDR3 covers 14 residues. CDR1 LGHNA and CDR2 YNFKEQ come from the germline V gene. J was trimmed by 10 bases and V by 0 bases; bases with no gene match: 8. In nucleotides, the CDR3 is TGTGCCAGCAGCCAAGACCGGGACAGCCTGGACTACACCTTC. It is translated as CASSQDRDSLDYTF.

This clone was counted between two and nine times. The rearrangement uses TRBV28 and TRBJ2-7; 7 nucleotides match TRBD1. Germline V lookup: CDR1 MDHEN, CDR2 SYDVKM. The CDR3 runs 15 residues. J gave up 2 bases and V 6 bases, and 10 bases lay outside the gene matches. This CDR3 is CASSRDRAATYEQYF. The DNA for the CDR3 is TGTGCCAGCAGCAGAGACAGGGCGGCAACCTACGAGCAGTACTTC.

This clone was found a few times. The chain combines TRBV19 with TRBJ2-1, with 7 bases fitting TRBD2. The CDR3 covers 13 residues. Trimming removed 6 bases from V and 5 bases from J; junction bases left unmatched: 4. CDR1 is LNHDA and CDR2 is SQIVND in the germline V gene (reference sequence). The CDR3 reads CASRELANNEQFF. The CDR3 DNA is TGTGCCAGTAGGGAACTAGCGAACAATGAGCAGTTCTTC.

This clone showed up just once. V is TRBV27 and J is TRBJ2-7; D is possibly TRBD2 (5 bases). The V gene's germline CDR1 is MNHEY and CDR2 SMNVEV (reference sequence). V was pared by 4 bases and J by 7 bases, with 17 bases between. The CDR3 is 14 amino acids. The CDR3 protein is CASSSPTGSWEQYF. In DNA form, the CDR3 reads TGTGCCAGCAGTTCTCCCACGGGGTCCTGGGAGCAGTACTTC.

V and J are TRBV7-8 and TRBJ2-7, with 7 bases lining up with TRBD2. Germline V gives CDR1 SGHVS, CDR2 FQNEAQ. The length of the CDR3 is 12 residues. V trimming: 0 bases; J trimming: 12 bases; junction bases outside the gene matches: 5. CDR3 DNA sequence: TGTGCCAGCAGCTTAGCGGGACTAACGCCGTACTTC. Its protein product is CASSLAGLTPYF.

This sequence joins TRBV19 and TRBJ1-5; 8 bases are shared with TRBD1. The V segment lost 2 bases and the J segment 6 bases; nucleotides outside the gene matches: 6. Germline-derived CDR1 and CDR2 are LNHDA and SQIVND (reference sequence). The CDR3 has 15 amino acids. Written as DNA, the CDR3 is TGTGCCAGTAGTATAATGGGGCAGGGGGCTCAGCCCCAGCATTTT. Protein: CASSIMGQGAQPQHF.

Note on this clone: In the same sample, other DNA sequences code for this CDR3. The chain is built from TRBV5-1 and TRBJ2-1; TRBD2 agrees at 10 bases. Germline CDR1 and CDR2: SGHRS and YFSETQ. The CDR3 sequence is 15 residues long. J lost 7 bases, V lost 0 bases, and 4 bases had no gene match. The CDR3 nucleotides read TGCGCCAGCAGCTTGGGGCTAGCGGGAGTAAATGAGCAGTTCTTC. Its protein product is CASSLGLAGVNEQFF.

This clone showed up just once. This rearrangement joins TRBV6-5 to TRBJ2-2; 7 nucleotides line up with TRBD1. CDR3 length: 14 amino acids. Germline V gene sequence: CDR1 MNHEY, CDR2 SVGAGI. The ends lost 4 bases at V and 7 bases at J; junction bases unmatched: 6. CDR3 coding DNA: TGTGCCAGCAGTTCGGCGCGGACAGGCGGGGAGCTGTTTTTT. Encoded protein: CASSSARTGGELFF.

Only a few counts were recorded for this clone. The chain joins TRBV5-4 to TRBJ2-5, with TRBD2 identical over 9 bases. CDR1 is SGHNT, CDR2 YYREEE, per germline (reference sequence). The junction had 11 bases not matched to a gene; V was cut back by 1 base and J by 1 base. The CDR3 length is 18 residues. DNA of the CDR3: TGTGCCAGCAGCTTGTCGGCTAGCGGGGCGACCGCCCAAGAGACCCAGTACTTC. This encodes CASSLSASGATAQETQYF.

The chain recombines TRBV2 with TRBJ1-1; D gene unclear. The CDR3 runs to 15 residues. The V end lost 7 bases, the J end lost 7 bases, and 22 bases lay between the germline ends. Germline CDR1 reads SNHLY; CDR2 reads FYNNEI. The CDR3: CASTRIRTRRDEAFF. CDR3 bases: TGTGCCAGCACTAGAATCAGGACCCGGAGGGATGAAGCTTTCTTT.

The rearrangement links TRBV15 to TRBJ1-1; no reliable D call. V lost 8 bases and J 5 bases, leaving 9 bases between the germline ends. Germline CDR1 is LNHNV and CDR2 is YYDKDF (reference sequence). The CDR3 loop spans 11 amino acids. CDR3 loop: CATGGGTEAFF. CDR3 in DNA: TGTGCCACCGGAGGAGGGACTGAAGCTTTCTTT.

This clone was recorded a few times. This CDR3 is CASSFGLENTEAFF. The CDR3 DNA sequence: TGTGCCAGCAGCTTTGGACTAGAAAACACTGAAGCTTTCTTT. The chain has TRBV7-9 and TRBJ1-1; D remains unclear. The germline V gene encodes CDR1 SEHNR and CDR2 FQNEAQ (reference sequence). The V end lost 3 bases, the J end lost 2 bases, and 10 bases lay between the germline ends. This CDR3 contains 14 residues.

To note about this clone: An end of the junction differs from the germline gene, which may be a read error. The chain carries TRBV7-9 and TRBJ1-1, with D unclear. This CDR3 contains 11 residues. Germline-derived CDR1 and CDR2 are SEHNR and FQNEAQ (reference sequence). The CDR3 is CSSSLGGLAFF. CDR3 DNA sequence: TGTTCCAGCAGCTTAGGAGGGCTGGCTTTCTTT. The full variable domain, completed using reference TRBV7-9 and TRBJ1-1, is DTGVSQNPRHKITKRGQNVTFRCDPISEHNRLYWYRQTLGQGPEFLTYFQNEAQLEKSRLLSDRFSAERPKGSFSTLEIQRTEQGDSAMYLCSSSLGGLAFFGQGTRLTVV.

The chain combines TRBV19 with TRBJ1-1, with D perhaps TRBD1 (6 bases). Germline CDR1 LNHDA, CDR2 SQIVND (reference sequence). V lost 8 bases and J 4 bases, leaving 14 bases between the germline ends. The CDR3 totals 13 residues. The CDR3, as DNA: TGTGCCAGTTCGGGACAAGGTGGCACTGAAGCTTTCTTT. The encoded protein is CASSGQGGTEAFF.

V gene TRBV15 combines with J gene TRBJ1-3, with D unresolved. Germline lookup yields CDR1 LNHNV and CDR2 YYDKDF (reference sequence). Trimming pared 1 base from V and 2 bases from J, leaving 9 bases between. The CDR3 loop spans 15 amino acids. The CDR3 sequence is CATSRVLQTGNTIYF. DNA of the CDR3: TGTGCCACCAGCAGAGTCCTCCAGACTGGAAACACCATATATTTT.

This clone was recorded at least ten times. This chain joins TRBV6-4 and TRBJ2-3, with 10 bases aligning to TRBD2. V was pared by 3 bases and J by 4 bases, with 7 bases of the junction left unmatched. There are 16 residues in the CDR3. The V gene's germline CDR1 is MRHNA and CDR2 SNTAGT. The DNA for the CDR3 is TGTGCCAGCAGTGAGAGTGGGCTAGCGGGGGCAGATACGCAGTATTTT. Translated, it gives CASSESGLAGADTQYF.